The 17 T cell receptor beta chains given below trace back to one sample, sequenced in a study of T-cell reconstitution after alpha-beta-depleted transplantation in children. This sample's TCRbeta library carried unique molecular identifier barcodes. TCRdb ran MiXCR on the PCR reads and lists one entry per CDR3 protein. The data show fewer than 550,000 distinct CDR3 sequences, roughly a tenth seen once. The input for sequencing was PBMCs, taken before TCRalphabeta/CD19-depleted stem cell transplant. The source of these receptors is a child aged 2 to 9 with inherited bone marrow failure, due to receive a stem cell transplant.

This clonotype was seen many times. The chain uses TRBV20-1 and TRBJ2-3; 12 nucleotides line up with TRBD2. This CDR3 has 13 amino acids. The germline gives CDR1 DFQATT, CDR2 SNEGSKA (reference sequence). V was clipped by 3 bases and J by 7 bases; unmatched bases: 2. CDR3 region: CSASLAGGNTQYF. CDR3 bases: TGCAGTGCTAGTCTAGCGGGAGGGAATACGCAGTATTTT.

This clonotype has only a few counts. The chain is built from TRBV19 and TRBJ1-5; D not certain. The V gene's germline CDR1 is LNHDA and CDR2 SQIVND (reference sequence). This CDR3 spans 11 amino acids. V was cut by 4 bases and J by 6 bases, with 4 bases left in between. The CDR3 DNA is TGTGCCAGTAGTAATGGTCAGCCCCAGCATTTT. Protein sequence: CASSNGQPQHF.

This clonotype was seen repeatedly, ten times or more. The chain carries TRBV19 and TRBJ2-1; maybe TRBD2 (6 bases). The CDR3 consists of 15 residues. Germline V gene data show CDR1 as LNHDA and CDR2 as SQIVND (reference sequence). Trimming shortened V by 4 bases and J by 2 bases, and 12 bases separated the two germline ends. The CDR3 is CASSRLASTYNEQFF. The CDR3 DNA follows: TGTGCCAGTAGTAGGCTAGCGAGCACCTACAATGAGCAGTTCTTC.

Of note for this clonotype: With a much larger clone just one base away, this may be a read error. This rearrangement joins TRBV6-2 or TRBV6-3 to TRBJ1-1; no clear D. CDR1 is MNHEY, CDR2 SVGEGT, per germline. Trimming removed 2 bases at V and 5 bases at J, with 15 bases between. The length of the CDR3 is 15 residues. The CDR3 region is CASSYPGLLRTEAFF. The CDR3, as DNA: TGTGCCAGCAGTTACCCTGGCTTACTGCGGACTGAAGCTTTCTTT.

The chain carries TRBV5-4 and TRBJ1-1, with D unresolved. CDR1 is SGHNT, CDR2 YYREEE, per germline (reference sequence). Trimming pared 1 base from V and 0 bases from J, leaving 13 bases between. CDR3 length equals 16 residues. The CDR3, as DNA: TGTGCCAGCAGCTTGTATCGGTCAGGAATGAACACTGAAGCTTTCTTT. This sequence encodes CASSLYRSGMNTEAFF.

Ten or more counts support this clonotype. This chain connects TRBV5-1 to TRBJ2-3; TRBD1 matches 8 bases. The CDR3 sequence is 14 residues long. J gave up 5 bases and V 7 bases, and 9 bases lay outside the gene matches. Germline CDR1 is SGHRS and CDR2 is YFSETQ. The CDR3 region has the DNA TGCGCCAGCGGACGGTCAGGGGGCAAAGATACGCAGTATTTT. It yields the protein CASGRSGGKDTQYF.

Comments on this clonotype: This may come from a read error, since a much larger clone is one base off. The chain couples TRBV24-1 to TRBJ2-3; no reliable D call. The CDR3 has 15 residues. Between the trimmed V and J ends, which lost 4 bases and 4 bases, there was a span of 14 bases. The germline V gene encodes CDR1 KGHDR and CDR2 SFDVKD. DNA for the CDR3: TGTGCCACCAGTGACACCTACGTAGACGCAGATACGCAGTATTTT. This codes for CATSDTYVDADTQYF.

The table lists this clonotype with a few counts. The CDR3 coding sequence is TGTGCCAGCAGGGTGACAGCCGCTAAAGCTTTCTTT. This codes for CASRVTAAKAFF. J is TRBJ1-1 and V is TRBV12-3 or TRBV12-4, with D perhaps TRBD1 (5 bases). The CDR3 extends over 12 amino acids. V gave up 6 bases and J gave up 9 bases, with 14 bases separating them.

Details on this clonotype: A much larger clone lies one base from this, so it may be a read error. The gene calls are TRBV4-3 and TRBJ1-1; possible D gene TRBD1, 6 bases. Germline loops: CDR1 LGHNA, CDR2 YSLEER. The CDR3 has 18 amino acids. The CDR3 DNA is TGCGCCAGCAGCCAAGTCGAGCCCAGGGGCTGGTTTTCCACTGAAGCTGTCTTT. It specifies CASSQVEPRGWFSTEAVF.

This clonotype has a count of ten or more. The chain combines TRBV30 with TRBJ1-1; D is possibly TRBD1 (5 bases). Trimming shortened V by 1 base and J by 3 bases, and 12 bases separated the two germline ends. The CDR3 extends over 14 amino acids. CDR1 is GTSNPN and CDR2 is SVGIG in the germline V gene (reference sequence). In nucleotides, the CDR3 is TGTGCCTGGAGTGAACTAACCAGGGACACTGAAGCTTTCTTT. Its translation is CAWSELTRDTEAFF.

As to this clonotype: A much larger clone lies a single base off, so this may be a read error. This rearrangement joins TRBV10-1 to TRBJ2-7, with TRBD1 matching 8 bases. The CDR3 spans 13 residues. The germline V gene has CDR1 WNHNN and CDR2 SYGVQD (reference sequence). The CDR3 nucleotides are TGCGCCAGCAGCTCGACAGGGGTCTACGACCAGTACTTC. It is translated as CASSSTGVYDQYF.

This clonotype was detected ten times or more. V and J are TRBV7-8 and TRBJ2-1; tentatively, D is TRBD1 (5 bases). Trimming removed 3 bases from V and 2 bases from J, with 11 bases in between. Per germline, CDR1 SGHVS and CDR2 FQNEAQ. The CDR3 is 15 residues long. CDR3 region: CASSLDKVTYNEQFF. The CDR3 DNA follows: TGTGCCAGCAGCTTGGACAAGGTCACCTACAATGAGCAGTTCTTC. Complete variable domain (other parts from reference TRBV7-8 and TRBJ2-1): GAGVSQSPRYKVAKRGQDVALRCDPISGHVSLFWYQQALGQGPEFLTYFQNEAQLDKSGLPSDRFFAERPEGSVSTLKIQRTQQEDSAVYLCASSLDKVTYNEQFFGPGTRLTVL.

This clonotype has just a few counts. The chain carries TRBV6-5 and TRBJ2-1; D gene unclear. From germline, CDR1 is MNHEY and CDR2 SVGAGI. CDR3 length: 15 residues. V lost 0 bases and J 3 bases, leaving 9 bases between the germline ends. CDR3 protein: CASSYSMPGYNEQFF. CDR3 coding DNA: TGTGCCAGCAGTTACTCTATGCCGGGCTACAATGAGCAGTTCTTC.

This clonotype was counted between two and nine times. The CDR3 region is CASSLQLAGNNEQFF. CDR3 bases: TGTGCCAGCAGCTTACAACTAGCGGGGAACAATGAGCAGTTCTTC. The gene calls are TRBV7-2 and TRBJ2-1; 10 bases agree with TRBD2. The germline V gene encodes CDR1 SGHTA and CDR2 FQGNSA. The CDR3 spans 15 residues. Losses at the gene ends were 2 bases for V and 5 bases for J; bases not matched to a gene: 3. Variable domain in full (rest from reference TRBV7-2 and TRBJ2-1): GAGVSQSPSNKVTEKGKDVELRCDPISGHTALYWYRQSLGQGLEFLIYFQGNSAPDKSGLPSDRFSAERTGGSVSTLTIQRTQQEDSAVYLCASSLQLAGNNEQFFGPGTRLTVL.

There are many counts of this clonotype. The chain employs TRBV20-1 and TRBJ2-7; D is unclear. The CDR3 runs 12 residues. Germline V lookup: CDR1 DFQATT, CDR2 SNEGSKA (reference sequence). V was cut by 7 bases and J by 4 bases, with 14 bases left in between. The CDR3 region is CSVAEVKYEQYF. The DNA for the CDR3 is TGCAGTGTTGCGGAAGTAAAGTACGAGCAGTACTTC.

This clonotype was detected ten times or more. J is TRBJ2-2 and V is TRBV20-1; TRBD2 might be the D (6 bases). Germline V gene sequence: CDR1 DFQATT, CDR2 SNEGSKA (reference sequence). The CDR3 totals 15 residues. The V and J ends lost 6 bases and 1 base respectively, with 15 bases between them. CDR3 sequence (DNA): TGCAGTGCCTCTGACTTAGCGGTGAACACCGGGGAGCTGTTTTTT. It is translated as CSASDLAVNTGELFF.

This clonotype was detected many times. The chain couples TRBV7-9 to TRBJ2-5; no clear D. The germline V gene has CDR1 SEHNR and CDR2 FQNEAQ (reference sequence). The CDR3 contains 13 residues. Trimming shortened V by 1 base and J by 5 bases, and 8 bases separated the two germline ends. The CDR3 bases are TGTGCCAGCAGCTTAGGTGGCCCCGAGACCCAGTACTTC. Translated, it gives CASSLGGPETQYF.